Given below is one T cell receptor beta chain in context. Its antigen is not known. This record comes from a study of shared clonotypes between healthy human individuals. Study-level information: Samples came from a couple of female and a few male donors aged 18 to 49. There were three CD4 naive, three CD4 memory, two CD8 naive and one CD8 memory plates per donor.

Using 200 ng DNA, around 30,000 T cell genomes, the sorted-subset replicate PCRs were run. Method: immunoSEQ multiplex PCR; TCRdb's copy keeps in-frame clones and lacks some. This table has some 1,400,000 clones, roughly 96% appearing once. General study points: A generally larger estimated richness was seen in naive subsets than in memory subsets.

There are 15 residues in the CDR3. V was cut by 5 bases and J by 3 bases, with 15 bases left in between. CDR1 is SGHRS, CDR2 YFSETQ, per germline. The TCR sequence derives from a man aged 30-40 years in good health. The sequenced sample was naive CD4+ T cells sorted from blood. The subset: CD45RA+ positively selected. The chain joins TRBV5-1 to TRBJ2-1, with D tentatively TRBD1 or TRBD2 (5 bases each). The CDR3 region is CASRIGTGGYNEQFF. CDR3 nucleotide sequence: TGCGCCAGCAGGATCGGGACGGGTGGCTACAATGAGCAGTTCTTC.